This passage covers 18 T cell receptor beta chains from one sample sequenced in a study of blood T cells in healthy people across ages. With a J-beta primer mix and a sample-barcoded 5' primer, a second PCR ran about 6 to 11 cycles. A single record per CDR3 protein comes from TCRdb applying MiXCR to the 5' RACE reads. The sample has about 640,000 distinct CDR3 sequences, about 53% seen once. The sequenced sample was blood. These receptors all come from a man aged 55 to 70 in good health.

This clonotype has just a few counts. V gene TRBV29-1 combines with J gene TRBJ2-1; 7 nucleotides align to TRBD2. Germline V gene lookup returns CDR1 SQVTM and CDR2 ANQGSEA. Trimming at V came to 4 bases and at J to 2 bases, leaving 8 bases not matched to a gene. The CDR3 is made up of 15 amino acids. CDR3 residues: CSVGDGGSTYNEQFF. CDR3 DNA: TGCAGCGTTGGGGACGGGGGGTCAACCTACAATGAGCAGTTCTTC.

The chain's CDR3 is CASRDGTSVWNEQFF. CDR3 nucleotides: TGTGCCAGCAGGGACGGGACTAGCGTCTGGAATGAGCAGTTCTTC. The chain joins TRBV7-2 to TRBJ2-1, with 10 bases aligning to TRBD2. Per germline, CDR1 SGHTA and CDR2 FQGNSA. With V trimmed by 6 bases and J by 7 bases, 9 bases remained unmatched. There are 15 residues in the CDR3.

V gene TRBV20-1 combines with J gene TRBJ1-2; D is uncertain. The CDR3 spans 12 residues. CDR1 and CDR2 (germline): DFQATT, SNEGSKA (reference sequence). Between the trimmed V and J ends, which lost 5 bases and 0 bases, there was a span of 7 bases. The CDR3, as DNA: TGCAGTGCTTCACACTCTAACTATGGCTACACCTTC. Protein product: CSASHSNYGYTF.

This rearrangement joins TRBV5-1 to TRBJ2-5, with 9 bases lining up with TRBD1. Germline lookup yields CDR1 SGHRS and CDR2 YFSETQ. With V trimmed by 1 base and J by 11 bases, 12 bases remained unmatched. The CDR3 runs to 15 residues. The CDR3 region has the DNA TGCGCCAGCAGCTTGCGTCCCGACAGGGGGAGAGAGCAGTACTTC. Translating it yields CASSLRPDRGREQYF.

J is TRBJ2-4 and V is TRBV6-6, with D hard to call. The germline CDR1 and CDR2 sequences are MNHNY and SVGAGI (reference sequence). This CDR3 is built from 16 residues. The germline V and J ends were trimmed by 2 bases and 13 bases, with 24 bases remaining between them. The CDR3 sequence: CASSYPRTGDVVQQYF. CDR3 DNA sequence: TGTGCCAGCAGTTACCCGCGTACTGGTGACGTGGTGCAGCAGTACTTC.

This clonotype occurred a few times. The V call is TRBV14, the J call TRBJ1-2, with 7 bases lining up with TRBD1. V shed 4 bases, J shed 4 bases, and the junction held 6 bases outside the gene matches. CDR1 and CDR2 (germline): SGHDN, FVKESK. The CDR3 loop spans 14 amino acids. The DNA of the CDR3 is TGTGCCAGCAGCCCCCCGGGACAGCCCTATGGCTACACCTTC. It encodes CASSPPGQPYGYTF.

As for this clonotype: Being one base from a much bigger clone, this may be a read error. The chain uses TRBV11-2 and TRBJ2-5, with D perhaps assigned TRBD1 or TRBD2 (6 bases each). Germline V gene data show CDR1 as SGHAT and CDR2 as FQNNGV. Trimming stripped 5 bases from V and 2 bases from J, with 21 bases between. This CDR3 region has 17 residues. CDR3 in DNA: TGTGCCAGCAGCCGGGGGCCGCAGGACGGAAAACAAGAGACCCAGTACTTC. Translation: CASSRGPQDGKQETQYF.

Here the CDR3 DNA reads TGTGCCACCAGTGATTTTAACAGGGCGGATACGCAGTATTTT. Residues: CATSDFNRADTQYF. This chain connects TRBV24-1 to TRBJ2-3; D is perhaps TRBD1 (6 bases). The CDR3 totals 14 residues. CDR1 is KGHDR and CDR2 is SFDVKD in the germline V gene. V shed 1 base and J shed 6 bases, with 10 bases lying between them.

This clonotype was seen more than once but under ten times. The chain links TRBV6-2 or TRBV6-3 to TRBJ2-5; 11 bases are shared with TRBD1. Per the germline V gene, CDR1 is MNHEY and CDR2 is SVGEGT. The CDR3 is made up of 15 amino acids. V dropped 5 bases and J dropped 1; count of bases not matched to a gene: 3. The DNA of the CDR3 is TGTGCCAGCAGTCGTGGGACAGGGGGCCAAGAGACCCAGTACTTC. It codes for CASSRGTGGQETQYF.

CDR3 loop: CASSLRRGEAFF. The CDR3 nucleotides read TGTGCCAGCAGTTTAAGAAGGGGGGAAGCTTTCTTT. J is TRBJ1-1 and V is TRBV27, with D possibly TRBD1 on 6 matching bases. V lost 2 bases to trimming and J lost 8 bases, with 9 bases between them. Germline V gene sequence: CDR1 MNHEY, CDR2 SMNVEV (reference sequence). The CDR3 consists of 12 residues.

CDR3 sequence (DNA): TGTGCCAGCAGTGAATCGGGGCTTTCCTACGAGCAGTACTTC. Residues: CASSESGLSYEQYF. V is TRBV6-1 and J is TRBJ2-1; D might be TRBD1 or TRBD2, each matching 5 bases. The J call may be mistaken, given a closer DNA end match to TRBJ2-7. Germline assignment: CDR1 MNHNS and CDR2 SASEGT. This CDR3 is 14 amino acids long.

The rearrangement joins TRBV20-1 to TRBJ2-1, with D unclear. CDR3 length equals 11 residues. V lost 5 bases, J lost 3 bases, and 5 bases lay in between. The germline V gene encodes CDR1 DFQATT and CDR2 SNEGSKA (reference sequence). DNA of the CDR3: TGCAGTGCTCCTTTCTACAATGAGCAGTTCTTC. Residues: CSAPFYNEQFF.

This clonotype occurred a few times. The rearrangement links TRBV2 to TRBJ2-5, with D unclear. The germline V gene has CDR1 SNHLY and CDR2 FYNNEI. The CDR3 totals 14 residues. The V gene lost 5 bases and the J gene lost 1 base, with 11 bases spanning the gap. The CDR3, as DNA: TGTGCCAGCAGTACCGGGCCAGTCCAAGAGACCCAGTACTTC. Its translation is CASSTGPVQETQYF.

This CDR3 is CATSDSIGADTQYF. In DNA, the CDR3 is TGTGCCACCAGTGATTCGATCGGAGCAGATACGCAGTATTTT. The gene calls are TRBV24-1 and TRBJ2-3; D remains unclear. Trimming left V 2 bases short and J 4 bases short, with 9 bases between. Per germline, CDR1 KGHDR and CDR2 SFDVKD. The CDR3 contains 14 residues.

This clonotype was recorded a few times. The rearrangement joins TRBV5-5 to TRBJ2-5; the D gene is possibly TRBD1 (5 bases). Trimming left V 4 bases short and J 1 base short, with 11 bases between. Germline V gene sequence: CDR1 SGHKS, CDR2 YYEKEE (reference sequence). The CDR3 runs 14 residues. The CDR3 bases are TGTGCCAGCAGCGCGACAGTATTCCAAGAGACCCAGTACTTC. It codes for CASSATVFQETQYF.

In this sample, this clonotype turned up a few times. The rearrangement links TRBV5-1 to TRBJ1-2; 7 bases agree with TRBD1. V shed 2 bases and J 6 bases; nucleotides not matched to a gene: 13. Per the germline V gene, CDR1 is SGHRS and CDR2 is YFSETQ. The CDR3 has 16 amino acids. Here the CDR3 DNA reads TGCGCCAGCAGCTTACGGCCACAGGGGCGGGAGAATGGCTACACCTTC. This encodes CASSLRPQGRENGYTF. Full variable domain (rest looked up from reference TRBV5-1 and TRBJ1-2): KAGVTQTPRYLIKTRGQQVTLSCSPISGHRSVSWYQQTPGQGLQFLFEYFSETQRNKGNFPGRFSGRQFSNSRSEMNVSTLELGDSALYLCASSLRPQGRENGYTFGSGTRLTVV.

This chain connects TRBV6-2 or TRBV6-3 to TRBJ2-1; D possibly matches TRBD1 or TRBD2 (7 bases each). Trimming removed 9 bases from V and 5 bases from J, with 17 bases in between. The length of the CDR3 is 14 residues. Looked up from germline, CDR1 is MNHEY and CDR2 is SVGEGT. The CDR3 spells CARKQGRGNNEQFF. The CDR3 DNA reads as TGTGCCAGAAAACAGGGGAGGGGCAACAATGAGCAGTTCTTC.

Worth noting for this clonotype: Relative to the germline gene, one junction end is altered; a read error may explain this. This CDR3 is CASSVTTQETQYF. CDR3 nucleotide sequence: TGTGCCAGTAGCGTAACAACTCAAGAGACCCAGTACTTC. The chain carries TRBV9 and TRBJ2-5; D is possibly TRBD2 (5 bases). This CDR3 has 13 amino acids. Germline V gene data show CDR1 as SGDLS and CDR2 as YYNGEE.